Given below is one TCR beta chain in context. The antigen is not known. At one boundary the junction diverges from the germline segment, which might be a read error. This record comes from a study of tumor-infiltrating lymphocytes in primary liver carcinoma. Using a constant-region primer together with ProtoScript II reverse transcriptase, TCR beta cDNA was made from around 500 ng of total RNA. Construction of TCR beta libraries relied on three successive nested multiplex PCR rounds employing slightly modified ARM-PCR. It was with TRBV1-TRBV30 forward primers and a C-beta reverse primer that the first two PCR rounds were run, at roughly 9 cycles each. A single record per CDR3 protein comes from TCRdb applying MiXCR to the multiplex PCR reads. The sample yields approximately 76,000 distinct CDR3 sequences, over 70% seen once. This CDR3 region has 16 residues. Per germline, CDR1 SEHNR and CDR2 FQNEAQ (reference sequence).

Each 20-30 mg portion of unsorted bulk tissue served as the source for co-extraction of RNA and DNA. Sampling targeted five separate regions of each tumor, which included the tumor centre. Every single tumor sample held over 85% viable tumor cells. Findings and caveats of the study: Detection in all five tumor regions applied to only about 7-24% of top clones.

The sequence was obtained from a woman aged 60-75 years with primary liver carcinoma and hepatitis B virus infection. The V gene is TRBV7-9, the J gene TRBJ2-5; 8 bases match TRBD2. The sequencing input was liver tumor tissue from sampling region 4. The subset was: tumor region T4, right-lateral pole. CDR3 DNA: TGTGCCAGCAGCCCTCGGATTAGCGGGAACCAAGAGACTCAGTACTTC. It encodes CASSPRISGNQETQYF.